What follows are 9 T cell receptor beta chains derived from one specimen sequenced in a study of shared clonotypes between healthy human individuals. Sequenced by immunoSEQ multiplex PCR; TCRdb stores in-frame clones only, minus some. The sample contains around 700,000 clones, around three quarters of which appear only once. Sequenced material: memory CD4+ T cells sorted from blood. Subset specified: CD45RA-negative fraction. These receptors were obtained from a woman between 25 and 40 years old in good health.

The V gene is TRBV4-1, the J gene TRBJ1-4; D is uncertain. The CDR3 is 13 residues long. Germline lookup yields CDR1 MGHRA and CDR2 YSYEKL. V gave up 4 bases and J gave up 8 bases, with 11 bases separating them. The CDR3 DNA follows: TGCGCCAGCAGCCGCGCGGGGAGAGAAAAACTGTTTTTT. It is translated as CASSRAGREKLFF.

The genes are TRBV28 and TRBJ1-2; 7 nucleotides match TRBD1. V gave up 2 bases and J gave up 8 bases; unmatched junction bases: 11. The length of the CDR3 is 15 residues. CDR1 and CDR2 from the germline V gene are MDHEN and SYDVKM. The CDR3 sequence: CASSLPQGWGRGYTF. The CDR3 coding sequence is TGTGCCAGCAGTTTACCACAGGGGTGGGGCAGGGGCTACACCTTC.

The chain combines TRBV5-1 with TRBJ1-3; D unresolved. Looked up from germline, CDR1 is SGHRS and CDR2 is YFSETQ. The CDR3 sequence is 15 residues long. V was cut by 1 base and J by 0 bases, with 8 bases left in between. CDR3 DNA sequence: TGCGCCAGCAGCTTGAACACGATCTCTGGAAACACCATATATTTT. It specifies CASSLNTISGNTIYF.

This clone came up a few times. The junction shows a germline mismatch at one end, possibly a read error. This chain joins TRBV2 and TRBJ1-2; D remains ambiguous. CDR3 size: 13 residues. Germline V gene sequence: CDR1 SNHLY, CDR2 FYNNEI. CDR3 region: CASREGLGRGYTF. The CDR3 nucleotides are TGTGCCAGCAGGGAAGGACTAGGGAGAGGCTACACCTTC.

V usage is TRBV5-1 and J usage is TRBJ2-7; TRBD1 or TRBD2 may be the D gene (5 bases each). The germline V gene encodes CDR1 SGHRS and CDR2 YFSETQ. The CDR3 contains 13 residues. Trimming removed 1 base at V and 5 bases at J, with 10 bases between. CDR3 in DNA: TGCGCCAGCAGCTTGTGGGGACCCGACGAGCAGTACTTC. As protein: CASSLWGPDEQYF.

The V and J genes are TRBV10-2 and TRBJ2-5; the D gene is possibly TRBD2 (6 bases). This CDR3 has 13 residues. Germline V gives CDR1 WSHSY, CDR2 SAAADI. Trimming removed 11 bases at V and 4 bases at J, with 17 bases between. The CDR3 DNA is TGCGCCTCGATAGGAGTGGGAGGAGAGACCCAGTACTTC. This encodes CASIGVGGETQYF.

V is TRBV7-2 and J is TRBJ2-3; tentative D call: TRBD2 (5 bases). The V gene lost 1 base and the J gene lost 1 base, with 9 bases spanning the gap. Per the germline V gene, CDR1 is SGHTA and CDR2 is FQGNSA. The CDR3 loop spans 15 amino acids. The DNA for the CDR3 is TGTGCCAGCAGCTTAGTGGTGGGAGGCACAGATACGCAGTATTTT. Translating it yields CASSLVVGGTDTQYF.

Concerning this clone itself: At the DNA level, this CDR3 is encoded by other sequences in the same sample as well. The chain carries TRBV2 and TRBJ1-4, with D unresolved. Per germline, CDR1 SNHLY and CDR2 FYNNEI. V lost 4 bases and J lost 4, with 4 bases in between. This CDR3 is built from 12 residues. The CDR3 sequence: CASSARNEKLFF. CDR3 nucleotide sequence: TGTGCCAGCAGTGCCCGTAATGAAAAACTGTTTTTT.

The J gene is TRBJ1-3, the V gene TRBV5-5; unclear D gene. CDR1 is SGHKS and CDR2 is YYEKEE in the germline V gene (reference sequence). Between the trimmed V and J ends, which lost 4 bases and 0 bases, there was a span of 11 bases. The CDR3 is 15 amino acids. The CDR3 coding sequence is TGTGCCAGCAGCACCGACGCGAGCTCTGGAAACACCATATATTTT. Amino acid sequence: CASSTDASSGNTIYF.